The source of this T cell receptor (beta chain) is a study of blood T cell repertoires in COVID-19 (dated by TCRdb to 2018 to 2020). Regarding the research as a whole: The collaborator samples originated in the United States, Italy and Spain and spanned the acute and convalescent phases of COVID-19. The samples were drawn from the first 160 participants of the ongoing ImmuneRACE study and from more than 1,000 subjects provided by 6 global collaborators. The sample metadata nearly always contained a de-identified subject ID, COVID-19 status, age in years and sex. Deeply sampled blood TCRbeta repertoires from subjects exposed to, actively infected with, or recovered from COVID-19 were included in the dataset. The prospective study material was composed of cDNA or gDNA derived from T cells, B-cell-depleted T cells, or PBMCs. The repertoires were made available in a free public database intended to serve as a resource for research on the immune response to SARS-CoV-2. Where available, HLA class I and class II types were taken from metadata supplied by the sample provider and were not determined by assay-based typing. Paper-wide results and their limitations: Clinical and demographic metadata were provided uncurated, with the amount varying by source and participant.

Each collaborating institution followed its own protocols to collect whole blood in K2EDTA tubes. Collaborator samples were shipped for TCRbeta analysis as frozen whole blood, isolated PBMCs, or DNA extracted from either sample type. The immunoSEQ Assay, a bias-controlled multiplex PCR, was used to amplify TCRbeta CDR3 regions from genomic DNA. The authors' analysis ran thus. The number of nucleated cells in each sample was estimated by amplification of reference gene primers within the assay. Sequence reads were collapsed and filtered to measure the absolute abundance of every unique TCRbeta CDR3 rearrangement. For each sample, productive Simpson clonality was calculated by taking the square root of Simpson's diversity index across productive rearrangements. TCRdb limited this immuneACCESS table to in-frame rearrangements with V and J called. A share of clones is missing; checked studies link under half to unresolved V genes, and the rest is unexplained. V and J calls and clone size follow that table, whereas D and trimming were derived from the DNA. The sample table records approximately 400,000 clones; about four fifths of these occur just once. The ten biggest clones cover around 1% of the sample.

About this clone itself: The clone's antigen remains unknown. Base qualities are not at hand, and no much larger clone is one base apart.

Inclusive of the bounding cysteine and phenylalanine, the CDR3 is 15 residues long. The entry retains the CDR3 DNA only, 45 bases that are in frame from base 1. CDR1 and CDR2 are read off the germline V gene as SNHLY and FYNNEI. For this chain, trimming is 6 bases at the V end and 0 bases at the J end, and the number of junction bases without a gene match is 4. This receptor was identified in a human donor with acute or convalescent COVID-19. The donor label of this sample is uncertain. The sample comprised peripheral blood. The sequence links TRBV2 to TRBJ1-3; TRBD1 agrees with 8 junctional bases. The CDR3 sequence is CASRWTGHSGNTIYF. The DNA is as follows: TGTGCCAGCAGGTGGACAGGGCACTCTGGAAACACCATATATTTT.